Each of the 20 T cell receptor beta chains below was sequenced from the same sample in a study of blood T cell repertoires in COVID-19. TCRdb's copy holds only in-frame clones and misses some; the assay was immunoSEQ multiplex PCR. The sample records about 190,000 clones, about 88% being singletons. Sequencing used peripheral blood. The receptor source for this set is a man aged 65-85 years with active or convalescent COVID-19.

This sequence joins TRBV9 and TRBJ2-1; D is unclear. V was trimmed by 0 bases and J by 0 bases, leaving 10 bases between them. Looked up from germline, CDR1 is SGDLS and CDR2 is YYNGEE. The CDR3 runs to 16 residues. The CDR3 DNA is TGTGCCAGCAGCGTAGCTGAGGTTACCTCCTACAATGAGCAGTTCTTC. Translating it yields CASSVAEVTSYNEQFF.

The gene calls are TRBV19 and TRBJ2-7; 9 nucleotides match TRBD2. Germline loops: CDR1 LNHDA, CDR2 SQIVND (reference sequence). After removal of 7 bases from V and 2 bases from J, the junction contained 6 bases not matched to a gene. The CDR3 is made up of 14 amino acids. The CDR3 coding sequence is TGTGCCAGTACCGCGACTAGCGGTCCCTACGAGCAGTACTTC. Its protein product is CASTATSGPYEQYF.

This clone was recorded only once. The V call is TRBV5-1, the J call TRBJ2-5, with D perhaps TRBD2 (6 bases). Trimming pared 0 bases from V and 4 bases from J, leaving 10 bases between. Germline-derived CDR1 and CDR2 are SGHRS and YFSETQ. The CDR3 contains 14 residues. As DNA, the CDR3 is TGCGCCAGCAGCTTGGCTGGGGGGAGAGAGACCCAGTACTTC. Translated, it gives CASSLAGGRETQYF. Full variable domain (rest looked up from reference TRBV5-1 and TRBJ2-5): KAGVTQTPRYLIKTRGQQVTLSCSPISGHRSVSWYQQTPGQGLQFLFEYFSETQRNKGNFPGRFSGRQFSNSRSEMNVSTLELGDSALYLCASSLAGGRETQYFGPGTRLLVL.

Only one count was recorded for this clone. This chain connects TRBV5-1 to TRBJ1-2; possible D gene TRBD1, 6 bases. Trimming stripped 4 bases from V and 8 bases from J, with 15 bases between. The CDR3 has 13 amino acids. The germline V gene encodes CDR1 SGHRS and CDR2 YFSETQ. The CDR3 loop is CASSPGGEGGYTF. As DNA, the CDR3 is TGCGCCAGCAGCCCGGGGGGCGAGGGGGGCTACACCTTC.

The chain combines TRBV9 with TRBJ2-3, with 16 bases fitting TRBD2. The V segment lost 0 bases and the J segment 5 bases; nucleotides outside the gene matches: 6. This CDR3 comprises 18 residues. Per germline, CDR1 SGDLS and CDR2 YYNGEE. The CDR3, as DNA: TGTGCCAGCAGCGTAGAGGGACTAGCGGGAGGGCTGAAAGATACGCAGTATTTT. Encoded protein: CASSVEGLAGGLKDTQYF.

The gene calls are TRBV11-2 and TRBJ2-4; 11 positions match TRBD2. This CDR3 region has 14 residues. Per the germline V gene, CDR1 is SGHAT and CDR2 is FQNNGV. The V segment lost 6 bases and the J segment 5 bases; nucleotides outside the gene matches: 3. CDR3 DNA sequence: TGTGCCAGCAGACGGACTAGCGGGCAAAACATTCAGTACTTC. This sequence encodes CASRRTSGQNIQYF.

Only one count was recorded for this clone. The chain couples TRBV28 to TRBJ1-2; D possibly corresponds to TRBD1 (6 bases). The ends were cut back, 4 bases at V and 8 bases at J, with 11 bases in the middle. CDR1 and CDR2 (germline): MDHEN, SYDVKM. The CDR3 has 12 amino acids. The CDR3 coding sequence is TGTGCCAGCAGTTCACAGGGTAACGGCTACACCTTC. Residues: CASSSQGNGYTF.

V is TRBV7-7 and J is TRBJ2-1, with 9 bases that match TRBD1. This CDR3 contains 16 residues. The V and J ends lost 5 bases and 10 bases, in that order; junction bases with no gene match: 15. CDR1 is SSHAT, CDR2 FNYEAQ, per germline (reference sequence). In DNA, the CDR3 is TGTGCCAGCAGCCCCCTAGCCGGGACAGGGATACAGGAGCAGTTCTTC. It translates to CASSPLAGTGIQEQFF.

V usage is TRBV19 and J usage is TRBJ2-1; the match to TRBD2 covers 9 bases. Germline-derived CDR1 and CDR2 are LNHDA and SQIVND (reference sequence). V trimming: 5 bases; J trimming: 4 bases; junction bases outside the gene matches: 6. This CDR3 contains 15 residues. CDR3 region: CASSRPGLAYNEQFF. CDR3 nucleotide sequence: TGTGCCAGTAGTCGACCGGGACTAGCTTACAATGAGCAGTTCTTC.

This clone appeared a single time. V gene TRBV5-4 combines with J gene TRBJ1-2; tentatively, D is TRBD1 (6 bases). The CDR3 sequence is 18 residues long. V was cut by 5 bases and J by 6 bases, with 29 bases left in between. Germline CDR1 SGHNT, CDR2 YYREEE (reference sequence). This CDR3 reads CASRGGPAVGQGTHGYTF. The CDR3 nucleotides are TGTGCCAGCAGAGGGGGTCCCGCTGTCGGCCAGGGTACCCATGGCTACACCTTC.

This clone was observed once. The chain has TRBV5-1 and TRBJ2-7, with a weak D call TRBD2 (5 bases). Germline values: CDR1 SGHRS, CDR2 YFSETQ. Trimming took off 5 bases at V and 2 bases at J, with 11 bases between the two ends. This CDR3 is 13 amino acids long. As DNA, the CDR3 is TGCGCCAGCAGTACACTAGGAACCTACGAGCAGTACTTC. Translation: CASSTLGTYEQYF.

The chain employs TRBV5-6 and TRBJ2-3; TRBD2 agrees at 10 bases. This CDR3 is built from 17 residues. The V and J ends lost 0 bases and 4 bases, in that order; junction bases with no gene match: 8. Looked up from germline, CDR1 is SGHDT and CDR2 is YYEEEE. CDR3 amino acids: CASSLGPSGSGADTQYF. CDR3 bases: TGTGCCAGCAGCTTGGGGCCTAGCGGGAGCGGGGCAGATACGCAGTATTTT.

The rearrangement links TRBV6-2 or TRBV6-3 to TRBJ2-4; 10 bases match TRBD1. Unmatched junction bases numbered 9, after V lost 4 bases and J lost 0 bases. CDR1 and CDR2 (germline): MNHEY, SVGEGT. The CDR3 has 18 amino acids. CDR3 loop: CASSSDRGPGVAKNIQYF. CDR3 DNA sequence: TGTGCCAGCAGTTCCGACAGGGGGCCGGGGGTAGCCAAAAACATTCAGTACTTC.

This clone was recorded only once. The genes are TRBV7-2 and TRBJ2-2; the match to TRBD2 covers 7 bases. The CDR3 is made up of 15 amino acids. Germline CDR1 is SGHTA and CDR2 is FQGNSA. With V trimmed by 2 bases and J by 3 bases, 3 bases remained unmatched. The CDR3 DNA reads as TGTGCCAGCAGCTTACGGGGAGGGGACACCGGGGAGCTGTTTTTT. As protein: CASSLRGGDTGELFF.

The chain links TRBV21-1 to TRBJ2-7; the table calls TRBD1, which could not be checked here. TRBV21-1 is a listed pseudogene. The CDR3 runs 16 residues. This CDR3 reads CASHGDRGRYVYEQYF. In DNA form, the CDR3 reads TGTGCCAGCCATGGGGACAGGGGGCGATACGTCTACGAGCAGTACTTC.

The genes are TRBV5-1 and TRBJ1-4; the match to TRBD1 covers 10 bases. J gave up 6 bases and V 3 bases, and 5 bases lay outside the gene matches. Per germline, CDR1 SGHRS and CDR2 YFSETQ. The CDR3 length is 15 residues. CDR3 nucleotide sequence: TGCGCCAGCAGCTCGGGGGACAGGGGAGATGAAAAACTGTTTTTT. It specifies CASSSGDRGDEKLFF.

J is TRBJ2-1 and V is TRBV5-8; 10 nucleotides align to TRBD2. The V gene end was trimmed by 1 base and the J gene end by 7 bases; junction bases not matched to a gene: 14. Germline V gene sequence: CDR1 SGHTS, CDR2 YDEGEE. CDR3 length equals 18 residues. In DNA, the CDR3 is TGTGCCAGCAGCTTGATAGGGTCTAGGGGACTAGCGCCAAATGAGCAGTTCTTC. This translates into CASSLIGSRGLAPNEQFF. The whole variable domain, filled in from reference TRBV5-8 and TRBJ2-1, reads EAGVTQSPTHLIKTRGQQATLRCSPISGHTSVYWYQQALGLGLQFLLWYDEGEERNRGNFPPRFSGRQFPNYSSELNVNALELEDSALYLCASSLIGSRGLAPNEQFFGPGTRLTVL.

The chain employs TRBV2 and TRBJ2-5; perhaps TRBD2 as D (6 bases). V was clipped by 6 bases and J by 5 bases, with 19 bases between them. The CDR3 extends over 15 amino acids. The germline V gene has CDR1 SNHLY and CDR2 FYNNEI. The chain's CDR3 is CASREGRGAGETQYF. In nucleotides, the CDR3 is TGTGCCAGCAGGGAGGGCAGAGGGGCTGGCGAGACCCAGTACTTC.

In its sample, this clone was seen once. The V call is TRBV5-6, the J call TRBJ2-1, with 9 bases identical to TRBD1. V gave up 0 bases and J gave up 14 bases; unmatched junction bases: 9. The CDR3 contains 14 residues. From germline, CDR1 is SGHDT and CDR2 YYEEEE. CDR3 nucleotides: TGTGCCAGCAGCTTGGCTGTACAGGGGGCGCGCGAGTTCTTC. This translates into CASSLAVQGAREFF.

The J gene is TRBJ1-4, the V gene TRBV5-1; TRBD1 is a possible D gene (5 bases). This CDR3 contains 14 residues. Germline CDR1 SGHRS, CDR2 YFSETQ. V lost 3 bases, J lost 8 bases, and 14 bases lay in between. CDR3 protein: CASSWGLQGEKLFF. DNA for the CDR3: TGCGCCAGCAGCTGGGGACTGCAGGGCGAAAAACTGTTTTTT. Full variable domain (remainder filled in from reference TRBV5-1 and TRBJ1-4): KAGVTQTPRYLIKTRGQQVTLSCSPISGHRSVSWYQQTPGQGLQFLFEYFSETQRNKGNFPGRFSGRQFSNSRSEMNVSTLELGDSALYLCASSWGLQGEKLFFGSGTQLSVL.